A selection of T cell receptor beta chains follows, all from one sample in a study of cytomegalovirus exposure and HLA in healthy donors. Here immunoSEQ multiplex PCR was the method, and the copy in TCRdb shows in-frame clones only, minus some. The sample shows around 210,000 clones, around 77% of them seen only once. Sequenced input: PBMCs. The source of these receptors is a young woman in good health and CMV-seronegative. Each CDR3 is given with its conserved first and last residue. D genes are given only for firm matches. Expanded clones get a size class; other rows say once, few or many, or leave the size out.

length,D,J,V,size,DNA,CDR3
14,NA,TRBJ1-2,TRBV7-9,NA,TGTTCCAGCAGCTTATCGACAGGTTGGAGTGGCTACACCTTC,CSSSLSTGWSGYTF
13,NA,TRBJ2-3,TRBV29-1,NA,TGCAGCGTTGAACTACGGTTAACAGATACGCAGTATTTT,CSVELRLTDTQYF
14,TRBD1,TRBJ1-6,TRBV6-1,once,TGTGCCAGCAGGGTGACAGGGGGAAATTCACCCCTCCACTTT,CASRVTGGNSPLHF
17,TRBD2,TRBJ2-7,TRBV13,NA,TGTGCCAGCAGCTTAGAATCAAGCGGGAGAAGCACCTACGAGCAGTACTTC,CASSLESSGRSTYEQYF
14,NA,TRBJ2-7,TRBV5-1,few,TGCGCCAGCAGTCGAGCGGACCGCTCCTACGAGCAGTACTTC,CASSRADRSYEQYF
18,TRBD2,TRBJ2-1,TRBV5-8,NA,TGTGCCAGCAGCCTTTTGGGACTAGCGGGGATTATCTACAATGAGCAGTTCTTC,CASSLLGLAGIIYNEQFF
14,TRBD1,TRBJ1-1,TRBV28,NA,TGTGCCAGCAGCATATGGGACAGGGACACTGAAGCTTTCTTT,CASSIWDRDTEAFF
14,TRBD1,TRBJ1-2,TRBV18,few,TGTGCCAGCTCACCCACAGGGGGATCTTATGGCTACACCTTC,CASSPTGGSYGYTF
12,NA,TRBJ2-2,TRBV7-9,NA,TGTTCCAGCATCCGGAACACCGGGGAGCTGTTTTTT,CSSIRNTGELFF
16,TRBD1,TRBJ2-4,TRBV2,few,TGTGCCAGCACTCCTGGACAGGGAAGGGCCAAAAACATTCAGTACTTC,CASTPGQGRAKNIQYF
17,NA,TRBJ1-2,TRBV9,NA,TGTGCCAGCAGCGAGTCCCCATTTGCTCCAGCTAACTATGGCTACACCTTC,CASSESPFAPANYGYTF
13,TRBD1,TRBJ2-3,TRBV7-8,NA,TGTGCCAGCAGTTGGGACAGTACAGATACGCAGTATTTT,CASSWDSTDTQYF
15,NA,TRBJ2-7,TRBV4-1,few,TGCGCCAGCAGCCAAGAACAGGACTATCCCTACGAGCAGTACTTC,CASSQEQDYPYEQYF